One T cell receptor beta chain is described in this entry. This record belongs to a study of blood T cell repertoires in COVID-19. Overall study context: Material from acute and convalescent COVID-19 was sourced from the United States, Italy and Spain. The analysed material was cDNA or gDNA that came from T cells, B-cell-depleted T cells, or PBMCs.

In the study's own analysis: How many nucleated cells were present was estimated from reference gene primer amplification. TCRdb's table, derived via immunoSEQ multiplex PCR, lists solely in-frame clones and lacks some. The V and J calls and clone size were taken over from that table, and D and trimming were inferred from the DNA. The sample shows 100,000 to 150,000 clones, roughly 74% of them seen only once. The sequencing sample was made of peripheral blood. The sequence was obtained from a man aged 55-75 years with acute or convalescent COVID-19.

CDR3 DNA: TGTGCCAGCAGAGACACAGGGGTTGTGAACACTGAAGCTTTCTTT. Translated: CASRDTGVVNTEAFF. The chain combines TRBV3-1 (or the pseudogene TRBV3-2) with TRBJ1-1; 7 positions match TRBD1. The CDR3 extends over 15 amino acids. From germline, CDR1 is LGHDT and CDR2 YNNKEL (reference sequence). V shed 6 bases and J 0 bases; nucleotides not matched to a gene: 7.